This T cell receptor beta chain was identified during a study of beta chain features in type 1 diabetes. Expressed TCRB transcripts were sequenced because the isolated RNA had all been reverse transcribed beforehand. Libraries were prepared by immunoSEQ multiplex PCR; TCRdb keeps only in-frame clonotypes and omits some of them. Of more than 150,000 clones listed, 11% were seen once; the top ten hold approximately 2%. Populations obtained by sorting all exceeded 95% purity. This clone was observed a handful of times. The CDR3 runs to 13 residues. Trimming took 4 bases from V and 7 from J, leaving 16 bases between them. The germline V gene encodes CDR1 SQVTM and CDR2 ANQGSEA.

The TCR sequence derives from a man aged 18-30 years in good health. Sequences were obtained from central memory CD4+ T cells from blood. This rearrangement joins TRBV29-1 to TRBJ1-2, with D tentatively TRBD1 (6 bases). This chain's CDR3 is CSVGVDRNGGYTF. Here the CDR3 DNA reads TGCAGCGTTGGGGTTGACAGGAATGGTGGCTACACCTTC.